These 15 T cell receptor beta chains came from one sample sequenced in a study of blood T cell repertoires in COVID-19. Data came from immunoSEQ multiplex PCR; TCRdb stores just in-frame clones and leaves some out. Among 70,000 to 85,000 clones, under 95% were seen once, and the ten largest hold around 4.5%. What was sequenced was peripheral blood. The receptor source for this set is a woman aged 60 to 75 with active COVID-19.

The chain has TRBV27 and TRBJ2-7; TRBD2 aligns across 13 bases. Germline V gives CDR1 MNHEY, CDR2 SMNVEV (reference sequence). The CDR3 runs to 17 residues. Trimming at V came to 3 bases and at J to 3 bases, leaving 8 bases not matched to a gene. For the CDR3, the DNA is TGTGCCAGCAGTTTGGCCGGGACTAGCGGGATTATCTACGAGCAGTACTTC. Residues: CASSLAGTSGIIYEQYF.

This clone came up a few times. The V call is TRBV14, the J call TRBJ2-3, with TRBD2 identical over 11 bases. Trimming at V came to 4 bases and at J to 4 bases, leaving 4 bases not matched to a gene. Per germline, CDR1 SGHDN and CDR2 FVKESK. The length of the CDR3 is 15 residues. The CDR3 DNA follows: TGTGCCAGCAGCCGCACTAGCGGGAGAGCAGATACGCAGTATTTT. This gives the protein CASSRTSGRADTQYF. Using reference TRBV14 and TRBJ2-3 for the parts outside the CDR3, the full variable domain is EAGVTQFPSHSVIEKGQTVTLRCDPISGHDNLYWYRRVMGKEIKFLLHFVKESKQDESGMPNNRFLAERTGGTYSTLKVQPAELEDSGVYFCASSRTSGRADTQYFGPGTRLTVL.

The chain employs TRBV27 and TRBJ2-3; D is unresolved. CDR3 length: 13 residues. V dropped 6 bases and J dropped 5 bases, with 12 bases sitting between them. Germline loops: CDR1 MNHEY, CDR2 SMNVEV (reference sequence). The CDR3: CASSTLPGDTQYF. The CDR3 DNA is TGTGCCAGCAGCACCTTACCGGGAGATACGCAGTATTTT.

V and J are TRBV18 and TRBJ1-2; TRBD1 matches at 8 bases. In germline, CDR1 is KGHSH, CDR2 LQKENI. V shed 6 bases, J shed 8 bases, and the junction held 5 bases outside the gene matches. The CDR3 runs to 12 residues. The CDR3 loop is CASSLQGDGYTF. CDR3 nucleotide sequence: TGTGCCAGCTCGTTACAGGGGGACGGCTACACCTTC. The full variable domain, rest sourced from reference TRBV18 and TRBJ1-2, is NAGVMQNPRHLVRRRGQEARLRCSPMKGHSHVYWYRQLPEEGLKFMVYLQKENIIDESGMPKERFSAEFPKEGPSILRIQQVVRGDSAAYFCASSLQGDGYTFGSGTRLTVV.

The J gene is TRBJ1-5, the V gene TRBV7-2; a weak D match, TRBD1 (6 bases). The CDR3 spans 15 residues. Trimming took off 1 base at V and 2 bases at J, with 9 bases between the two ends. Germline V gives CDR1 SGHTA, CDR2 FQGNSA. In DNA form, the CDR3 reads TGTGCCAGCAGCTTAGGGGCAGGGGGCAATCAGCCCCAGCATTTT. Translation: CASSLGAGGNQPQHF.

J is TRBJ2-7 and V is TRBV27, with 7 positions matching TRBD2. Germline V lookup: CDR1 MNHEY, CDR2 SMNVEV (reference sequence). Losses at the gene ends were 5 bases for V and 1 base for J; bases not matched to a gene: 8. The CDR3 runs 15 residues. CDR3 nucleotide sequence: TGTGCCAGCAGTAAAAAAGGGAGGGGATCCTACGAGCAGTACTTC. Residues: CASSKKGRGSYEQYF.

The chain links TRBV2 to TRBJ2-7, with D possibly TRBD2 on 5 matching bases. CDR3 length equals 14 residues. Between the trimmed V and J ends, which lost 6 bases and 0 bases, there was a span of 12 bases. The germline gives CDR1 SNHLY, CDR2 FYNNEI. The CDR3 protein is CASREETSSYEQYF. The CDR3 nucleotides are TGTGCCAGCAGGGAGGAGACCAGCTCCTACGAGCAGTACTTC. Filled out from reference TRBV2 and TRBJ2-7, the complete variable domain reads EPEVTQTPSHQVTQMGQEVILRCVPISNHLYFYWYRQILGQKVEFLVSFYNNEISEKSEIFDDQFSVERPDGSNFTLKIRSTKLEDSAMYFCASREETSSYEQYFGPGTRLTVT.

The CDR3 bases are TGTGCCAGCAGCTCCGGACAGGGGCAGATCACAGATACGCAGTATTTT. Its protein product is CASSSGQGQITDTQYF. This chain links TRBV7-9 with TRBJ2-3; 9 positions agree with TRBD1. J lost 2 bases, V lost 4 bases, and 7 bases had no gene match. CDR3 length: 16 amino acids. Germline CDR1 is SEHNR and CDR2 is FQNEAQ (reference sequence).

The chain recombines TRBV5-1 with TRBJ2-3; 7 bases line up with TRBD1. J lost 4 bases, V lost 7 bases, and 9 bases had no gene match. CDR3 length: 14 amino acids. Per the germline V gene, CDR1 is SGHRS and CDR2 is YFSETQ. For the CDR3, the DNA is TGCGCCAGCCGAAGACAGGGAAGCGCAGATACGCAGTATTTT. Translated: CASRRQGSADTQYF.

The chain uses TRBV2 and TRBJ2-1; TRBD2 matches 10 bases. Germline V gives CDR1 SNHLY, CDR2 FYNNEI. The CDR3 runs 14 residues. V gave up 8 bases and J gave up 6 bases; unmatched junction bases: 7. As DNA, the CDR3 is TGTGCCAGCCGAGGGACTAGCGATGGCAATGAGCAGTTCTTC. Protein: CASRGTSDGNEQFF.

The chain recombines TRBV24-1 with TRBJ1-5, with no clear D. CDR1 and CDR2 (germline): KGHDR, SFDVKD. The CDR3 loop spans 15 amino acids. V lost 5 bases to trimming and J lost 0 bases, with 10 bases between them. CDR3 sequence reads: CATSAGKYSNQPQHF. CDR3 bases: TGTGCCACCAGTGCGGGGAAATATAGCAATCAGCCCCAGCATTTT.

The chain carries TRBV18 and TRBJ2-2; 13 bases align to TRBD2. The germline V gene encodes CDR1 KGHSH and CDR2 LQKENI. V was clipped by 3 bases and J by 7 bases; unmatched bases: 5. The CDR3 totals 16 residues. CDR3 bases: TGTGCCAGCTCACCGCCGGGACTAGCGGGACTCGGGGAGCTGTTTTTT. This gives the protein CASSPPGLAGLGELFF.

This chain connects TRBV3-1 (or the pseudogene TRBV3-2) to TRBJ2-3; the D gene is possibly TRBD2 (5 bases). Trimming removed 3 bases from V and 9 bases from J, with 10 bases in between. Germline CDR1 and CDR2: LGHDT and YNNKEL (reference sequence). There are 12 residues in the CDR3. CDR3 amino acids: CASSQRVGTQYF. CDR3 DNA sequence: TGTGCCAGCAGCCAGAGGGTAGGCACGCAGTATTTT.

This rearrangement joins TRBV28 to TRBJ1-1; maybe TRBD1 (5 bases). Germline CDR1 MDHEN, CDR2 SYDVKM. V lost 6 bases to trimming and J lost 5 bases, with 13 bases between them. The CDR3 is 13 residues long. The CDR3 region has the DNA TGTGCCAGCAGCTCAGGGTTTCGGACTGAAGCTTTCTTT. As protein: CASSSGFRTEAFF. Full variable domain (rest looked up from reference TRBV28 and TRBJ1-1): DVKVTQSSRYLVKRTGEKVFLECVQDMDHENMFWYRQDPGLGLRLIYFSYDVKMKEKGDIPEGYSVSREKKERFSLILESASTNQTSMYLCASSSGFRTEAFFGQGTRLTVV.

The V gene is TRBV7-9, the J gene TRBJ1-1; D perhaps matches TRBD1 (5 bases). The CDR3 contains 15 residues. V lost 5 bases and J lost 0, with 13 bases in between. Germline V CDR1 and CDR2: SEHNR, FQNEAQ (reference sequence). CDR3 in DNA: TGTGCCAGCAGCGCCAGGGAAGGGCTGAACACTGAAGCTTTCTTT. It translates to CASSAREGLNTEAFF.